This entry concerns a single T cell receptor (beta chain). Its antigen is as yet unknown. TCR alpha and beta CDR3 regions were amplified from RNA using iRepertoire nested multiplex PCR. For one-step reverse transcription and amplification, about 90-450 ng of tissue mRNA or PBMC total RNA was used. TCRdb re-analysed the multiplex PCR reads in MiXCR, keeping a single row per CDR3 protein. The table includes roughly 100,000 distinct CDR3 sequences, approximately 28% detected once. These data are taken from a study of glioma-infiltrating T cells. Findings and caveats of the study: Above-expected tissue-blood divergence occurred in all gliomas, most in low-grade ones. CDR3 overlap between tissue and blood was very small.

V was clipped by 5 bases and J by 6 bases, with 11 bases between them. The length of the CDR3 is 12 residues. Looked up from germline, CDR1 is SGHAT and CDR2 is FQNNGV. The receptor was derived from a human donor with low-grade glioma or glioblastoma, undergoing nonglioma brain surgery, or in good health (not recorded which). Sequenced: glioma tissue, nonneoplastic brain tissue, or PBMCs (not recorded which). V gene TRBV11-2 combines with J gene TRBJ2-7; D perhaps matches TRBD1 (5 bases). Written as DNA, the CDR3 is TGTGCCAGCAGCCTAACAGGATCCGAGCAGTACTTC. As protein: CASSLTGSEQYF.